This T cell receptor beta chain was profiled in a study of blood T cell repertoires in COVID-19. One Seattle source followed patients from active infection through their disease course. Of note for this clone: Other DNA sequences from this sample encode an identical CDR3 as well.

CDR1 is KGHSH, CDR2 LQKENI, per germline. V lost 2 bases, J lost 6 bases, and 4 bases stayed unmatched. The CDR3 covers 14 residues. Methods used by the authors: The authors estimated nucleated cell counts from reference gene primer amplification. Clones were read by immunoSEQ multiplex PCR, and TCRdb kept only the in-frame ones, dropping some. For V, J and clone size, that table is used; D and trimming come from the DNA. The data show fewer than 350,000 clones, roughly 87% seen once. This receptor was obtained from a woman between 55 and 75 years old with COVID-19, enrolled during active disease. Specimen: peripheral blood. This rearrangement joins TRBV18 to TRBJ1-5, with TRBD1 matching over 7 bases. This chain's CDR3 is CASSPSGGSQPQHF. CDR3 sequence (DNA): TGTGCCAGCTCACCATCAGGGGGTTCTCAGCCCCAGCATTTT. Complete variable domain (other parts from reference TRBV18 and TRBJ1-5): NAGVMQNPRHLVRRRGQEARLRCSPMKGHSHVYWYRQLPEEGLKFMVYLQKENIIDESGMPKERFSAEFPKEGPSILRIQQVVRGDSAAYFCASSPSGGSQPQHFGDGTRLSIL.